This is a list of T cell receptor beta chains from one sample in a study of breast tumors, draining lymph nodes, adjacent tissues. One entry per CDR3 protein results from TCRdb running MiXCR on the multiplex PCR reads. The sample records about 89,000 distinct CDR3 sequences, roughly 30% being singletons. The material sequenced was axillary lymph node tissue. These receptors came from a female donor with breast cancer. Some clones in this sample may be carry-over from other donors' samples. Both conserved end residues are part of each CDR3. D genes are given only for firm matches. Clone size, where shown, is once, few, many, or a class for clones that have expanded.

size: once
J: TRBJ2-1
V: TRBV24-1
D: TRBD1
CDR3: CAAAGQGTLGEQFF
DNA: TGTGCGGCTGCGGGACAGGGGACCCTCGGGGAGCAGTTCTTC

size: many
J: TRBJ2-3
V: TRBV20-1
D: NA
CDR3: CSARGPSGTQYF
DNA: TGCAGTGCTAGAGGTCCTAGTGGTACGCAGTATTTT

size: many
J: TRBJ1-5
V: TRBV12-3/TRBV12-4
D: NA
CDR3: CASSPYGNQPQHF
DNA: TGTGCCAGCAGCCCCTATGGCAATCAGCCCCAGCATTTT

size: many
J: TRBJ2-5
V: TRBV5-4
D: NA
CDR3: CASSLVPDQETQYF
DNA: TGTGCCAGCAGCTTGGTCCCTGATCAAGAGACCCAGTACTTC

size: many
J: TRBJ2-5
V: TRBV6-5
D: TRBD2
CDR3: CASSYNMGGLAGLQETQYF
DNA: TGTGCCAGCAGTTACAATATGGGCGGACTAGCGGGACTACAAGAGACCCAGTACTTC

size: many
J: TRBJ2-1
V: TRBV29-1
D: TRBD2
CDR3: CSVLRRTSGMGEQFF
DNA: TGCAGCGTGCTAAGACGGACTAGCGGGATGGGGGAGCAGTTCTTC

size: many
J: TRBJ2-7
V: TRBV7-2
D: TRBD1
CDR3: CASSWDRYEQYF
DNA: TGTGCCAGCAGCTGGGACAGGTACGAGCAGTACTTC

size: many
J: TRBJ1-1
V: TRBV12-3/TRBV12-4
D: NA
CDR3: CASSNRDIEAFF
DNA: TGTGCCAGCAGTAACAGGGACATTGAAGCTTTCTTT

size: many
J: TRBJ2-1
V: TRBV30
D: NA
CDR3: CAWSTAGDGEQFF
DNA: TGTGCCTGGAGTACCGCAGGGGACGGTGAGCAGTTCTTC

size: many
J: TRBJ2-7
V: TRBV7-2
D: TRBD2
CDR3: CASSPGGLAGGYEQYF
DNA: TGTGCCAGCAGCCCAGGGGGGCTAGCGGGAGGTTACGAGCAGTACTTC

size: NA
J: TRBJ1-6
V: TRBV6-2/TRBV6-3
D: NA
CDR3: CASSHSRNLGGNSPLHF
DNA: TGTGCCAGCAGTCACTCGCGTAATCTTGGGGGCAATTCACCCCTCCACTTT

size: many
J: TRBJ2-3
V: TRBV4-3
D: TRBD2
CDR3: CASSPKLGLDITDTQYF
DNA: TGCGCCAGCAGCCCCAAACTGGGACTAGACATTACAGATACGCAGTATTTT

size: NA
J: TRBJ1-1
V: TRBV25-1
D: NA
CDR3: CAGRPQGPATEAFF
DNA: TGTGCCGGCAGGCCCCAGGGGCCGGCCACTGAAGCTTTCTTT

size: NA
J: TRBJ2-7
V: TRBV7-3
D: NA
CDR3: CASSLARDIYEQYF
DNA: TGTGCCAGCAGCTTAGCGCGGGACATCTACGAGCAGTACTTC

size: many
J: TRBJ1-6
V: TRBV30
D: NA
CDR3: CAWRGKGSQNSPLHF
DNA: TGTGCCTGGAGGGGAAAGGGGAGCCAAAATTCACCCCTCCACTTT

size: many
J: TRBJ1-2
V: TRBV5-6
D: NA
CDR3: CASSWNGDYGYTF
DNA: TGTGCCAGCAGCTGGAACGGGGACTATGGCTACACCTTC

size: many
J: TRBJ2-7
V: TRBV20-1
D: TRBD1
CDR3: CSARTGVDSYEQYF
DNA: TGCAGTGCAAGGACAGGGGTGGACTCCTACGAGCAGTACTTC

size: NA
J: TRBJ2-7
V: TRBV19
D: NA
CDR3: CASSSPTRVELCEQYF
DNA: TGTGCCAGTAGTAGCCCTACGAGGGTAGAACTCTGCGAGCAGTACTTC

size: once
J: TRBJ1-1
V: TRBV3-1
D: TRBD1
CDR3: CASSQTGTEAFF
DNA: TGTGCCAGCAGCCAGACAGGGACTGAAGCTTTCTTT

size: many
J: TRBJ1-5
V: TRBV28
D: NA
CDR3: CASRITGGGNQPQHF
DNA: TGTGCCAGCAGAATCACCGGGGGAGGTAATCAGCCCCAGCATTTT

size: many
J: TRBJ1-5
V: TRBV6-6
D: NA
CDR3: CASSYSIPGGESNQPQHF
DNA: TGTGCCAGCAGTTACTCGATCCCGGGGGGGGAAAGCAATCAGCCCCAGCATTTT

size: NA
J: TRBJ2-7
V: TRBV19
D: TRBD1
CDR3: CASSMGRDRGSYEQYF
DNA: TGTGCCAGTAGTATGGGTCGGGACAGGGGGTCCTACGAGCAGTACTTC

size: many
J: TRBJ1-1
V: TRBV14
D: NA
CDR3: CASSQVRRMDTEAFF
DNA: TGTGCCAGCAGCCAAGTTCGGCGGATGGACACTGAAGCTTTCTTT

size: many
J: TRBJ1-6
V: TRBV20-1
D: NA
CDR3: CSARARAHNSPLHF
DNA: TGCAGTGCTAGGGCCAGGGCGCATAATTCACCCCTCCACTTT

size: many
J: TRBJ1-3
V: TRBV5-5
D: NA
CDR3: CASSFRVGEDGNTIYF
DNA: TGTGCCAGCAGCTTCAGGGTAGGAGAAGATGGAAACACCATATATTTT

size: medium-sized
J: TRBJ1-3
V: TRBV2
D: NA
CDR3: CASQGREGNTIYF
DNA: TGTGCCAGCCAGGGCAGGGAAGGAAACACCATATATTTT

size: NA
J: TRBJ1-1
V: TRBV18
D: NA
CDR3: CASSGRMNTEAFF
DNA: TGTGCCAGCTCCGGGCGTATGAACACTGAAGCTTTCTTT

size: many
J: TRBJ2-7
V: TRBV10-2
D: TRBD2
CDR3: CASSGNLAGEAYF
DNA: TGCGCCAGCTCTGGGAATCTAGCGGGAGAAGCCTACTTC

size: many
J: TRBJ2-3
V: TRBV7-2
D: NA
CDR3: CASSLGDTGTDTQYF
DNA: TGTGCCAGCAGCTTAGGGGACACTGGCACAGATACGCAGTATTTT

size: once
J: TRBJ2-7
V: TRBV7-9
D: TRBD2
CDR3: CASRSEAGVHPHEQYF
DNA: TGTGCCAGCAGGTCGGAGGCGGGAGTACATCCCCACGAGCAGTACTTC

size: many
J: TRBJ1-2
V: TRBV7-9
D: NA
CDR3: CASSLVRANYGYTF
DNA: TGTGCCAGCAGCTTAGTGCGGGCAAACTATGGCTACACCTTC

size: many
J: TRBJ1-1
V: TRBV29-1
D: TRBD1
CDR3: CSVNRGGATEAFF
DNA: TGCAGCGTCAACAGGGGTGGGGCCACTGAAGCTTTCTTT

size: many
J: TRBJ2-5
V: TRBV7-8
D: NA
CDR3: CASSFNGGAIQETQYF
DNA: TGTGCCAGCAGCTTCAATGGAGGGGCCATACAAGAGACCCAGTACTTC

size: many
J: TRBJ2-3
V: TRBV5-8
D: NA
CDR3: CASRGDSTDTQYF
DNA: TGTGCCAGCAGGGGGGATAGCACAGATACGCAGTATTTT

size: many
J: TRBJ2-1
V: TRBV7-2
D: TRBD1
CDR3: CASSGTGVAYNEQFF
DNA: TGTGCCAGCAGCGGGACAGGGGTGGCCTACAATGAGCAGTTCTTC

size: NA
J: TRBJ2-3
V: TRBV5-1
D: NA
CDR3: CASRFRTATDTQYF
DNA: TGCGCCAGCAGGTTTAGGACTGCCACAGATACGCAGTATTTT

size: NA
J: TRBJ1-1
V: TRBV5-5
D: NA
CDR3: CASSLPPRKTEAFF
DNA: TGTGCCAGCAGCTTGCCCCCCCGAAAGACTGAAGCTTTCTTT

size: NA
J: TRBJ2-7
V: TRBV25-1
D: TRBD2
CDR3: CASPSPRPGGLYEQYF
DNA: TGTGCCAGCCCCTCCCCCCGTCCGGGAGGCCTCTACGAGCAGTACTTC

size: many
J: TRBJ1-2
V: TRBV9
D: NA
CDR3: CASSSRDNYGYTF
DNA: TGTGCCAGCAGCTCCCGGGACAACTATGGCTACACCTTC

size: few
J: TRBJ1-1
V: TRBV19
D: NA
CDR3: CASSPRGENTEAFF
DNA: TGTGCCAGTTCCCCGAGGGGGGAGAACACTGAAGCTTTCTTT

size: many
J: TRBJ2-7
V: TRBV6-5
D: TRBD1
CDR3: CASSPRQGSYEQYF
DNA: TGTGCCAGCAGCCCCCGACAGGGAAGCTACGAGCAGTACTTC

size: NA
J: TRBJ2-4
V: TRBV6-1
D: NA
CDR3: CASSLRWQLAKNIQYF
DNA: TGTGCCAGCAGCCTGCGGTGGCAACTAGCCAAAAACATTCAGTACTTC

size: NA
J: TRBJ2-6
V: TRBV4-2
D: NA
CDR3: CASSESVGTGANVLTF
DNA: TGTGCCAGCAGCGAGAGTGTTGGGACAGGGGCCAACGTCCTGACTTTC

size: many
J: TRBJ2-5
V: TRBV7-9
D: NA
CDR3: CASSPPGGAWETQYF
DNA: TGTGCCAGCAGCCCTCCTGGAGGGGCTTGGGAGACCCAGTACTTC

size: many
J: TRBJ1-5
V: TRBV7-3
D: NA
CDR3: CASSHPREFFSNQPQHF
DNA: TGTGCCAGCAGCCATCCACGGGAGTTCTTTAGCAATCAGCCCCAGCATTTT

size: once
J: TRBJ2-3
V: TRBV5-1
D: NA
CDR3: CASSPEGGRTDAQYF
DNA: TGCGCCAGCAGCCCGGAGGGGGGGAGGACCGATGCGCAGTATTTT

size: NA
J: TRBJ1-4
V: TRBV5-8
D: NA
CDR3: CASRPETTALGRTNEKLFF
DNA: TGTGCCAGCAGACCTGAAACAACGGCCCTCGGTAGGACTAATGAAAAACTGTTTTTT

size: many
J: TRBJ1-6
V: TRBV25-1
D: NA
CDR3: CASSDPKTGNSPLHF
DNA: TGTGCCAGCAGTGACCCCAAGACCGGCAACTCACCCCTCCACTTT

size: NA
J: TRBJ2-5
V: TRBV20-1
D: NA
CDR3: CSAVARQETQYF
DNA: TGCAGTGCCGTAGCGCGCCAAGAGACCCAGTACTTC

size: many
J: TRBJ2-7
V: TRBV3-1
D: TRBD1
CDR3: CASTPDRVRIYEQYF
DNA: TGTGCCAGCACCCCGGACAGGGTGAGAATCTACGAGCAGTACTTC

size: NA
J: TRBJ2-3
V: TRBV7-6
D: TRBD2
CDR3: CASSLLAGGPDTQYF
DNA: TGTGCCAGCAGCCTCCTAGCGGGAGGGCCAGATACGCAGTATTTT

size: many
J: TRBJ2-3
V: TRBV6-5
D: NA
CDR3: CASSPHNTDTQYF
DNA: TGTGCCAGCAGCCCCCACAACACAGATACGCAGTATTTT

size: many
J: TRBJ1-1
V: TRBV7-2
D: NA
CDR3: CASSVGRVANTEAFF
DNA: TGTGCCAGCAGCGTGGGACGGGTTGCGAACACTGAAGCTTTCTTT